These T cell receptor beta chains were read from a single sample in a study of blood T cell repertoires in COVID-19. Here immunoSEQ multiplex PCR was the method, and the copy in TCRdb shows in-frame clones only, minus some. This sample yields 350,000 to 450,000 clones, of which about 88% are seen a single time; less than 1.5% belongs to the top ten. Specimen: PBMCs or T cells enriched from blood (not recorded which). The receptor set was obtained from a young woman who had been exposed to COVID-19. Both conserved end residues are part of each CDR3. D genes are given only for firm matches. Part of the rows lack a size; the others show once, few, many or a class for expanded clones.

CASSLPGTGFYEQYF TGTGCCAGCAGTTTACCCGGGACAGGGTTCTACGAGCAGTACTTC TRBD1 TRBV28 . TRBJ2-7
CASSVTTGTAVTYSNQPQHF TGTGCCAGCAGCGTTACCACCGGGACAGCCGTTACTTATAGCAATCAGCCCCAGCATTTT TRBD1 TRBV9 . TRBJ1-5
CATSRGTSFGTQYF TGTGCCACCAGCAGAGGGACTAGTTTTGGGACCCAGTACTTC TRBD2 TRBV15 once TRBJ2-5
CASSERTSGIWTGELFF TGTGCCAGCAGTGAGAGGACTAGCGGGATCTGGACCGGGGAGCTGTTTTTT TRBD2 TRBV2 once TRBJ2-2
CASSEGLSYEQYF TGTGCCAGCAGCGAGGGACTATCCTACGAGCAGTACTTC TRBD2 TRBV2 . TRBJ2-7
CASSPPGRTSYEQYF TGCGCCAGCAGCCCCCCCGGGAGAACCTCCTACGAGCAGTACTTC . TRBV5-1 . TRBJ2-7
CAWSPAPAREQYF TGTGCCTGGAGCCCAGCCCCGGCGCGGGAGCAGTACTTC . TRBV30 . TRBJ2-7
CASSSGSLGEKLFF TGTGCCAGCAGCTCAGGGTCACTGGGTGAAAAACTGTTTTTT . TRBV5-5 . TRBJ1-4
CASSESTWTGGDEKLFF TGTGCCAGCAGTGAATCAACGTGGACAGGGGGGGATGAAAAACTGTTTTTT TRBD1 TRBV25-1 . TRBJ1-4
CASRTGQGQEQYF TGTGCCAGCAGAACGGGACAGGGCCAAGAGCAGTACTTC TRBD1 TRBV6-5 few TRBJ2-7
CASGSTGNYGYTF TGTGCCAGCGGATCGACAGGAAACTATGGCTACACCTTC . TRBV4-2 . TRBJ1-2
CASSSQGRHNEQFF TGTGCCAGCAGTTCACAGGGGCGTCACAATGAGCAGTTCTTC TRBD1 TRBV6-5 . TRBJ2-1
CASSPNGLLFGYEQYF TGTGCCAGCAGCCCTAATGGACTATTGTTCGGCTACGAGCAGTACTTC . TRBV7-9 . TRBJ2-7
CASSQDTRGGPQNIQYF TGCGCCAGCAGCCAAGATACGCGGGGGGGCCCCCAAAACATTCAGTACTTC TRBD2 TRBV4-3 . TRBJ2-4
CASSYSIGGGSNQPQHF TGTGCCAGCAGTTACTCGATAGGGGGTGGAAGCAATCAGCCCCAGCATTTT . TRBV6-2/TRBV6-3 . TRBJ1-5
CASSPLDSGDGLYEQYF TGTGCCAGCTCACCACTCGATAGCGGGGATGGGTTATACGAGCAGTACTTC TRBD2 TRBV18 . TRBJ2-7
CSGMPGLAGETQYF TGCAGCGGGATGCCGGGGCTAGCGGGAGAGACCCAGTACTTC TRBD2 TRBV29-1 once TRBJ2-5
CASSEGTGRGGYTF TGTGCCAGCAGTGAAGGTACAGGGAGGGGAGGCTACACCTTC . TRBV2 . TRBJ1-2
CASSVGGPNTEAFF TGTGCCAGCAGTGTGGGGGGACCGAACACTGAAGCTTTCTTT . TRBV2 few TRBJ1-1
CASSLDLENEQFF TGTGCCAGCAGCCTAGATCTAGAAAATGAGCAGTTCTTC . TRBV4-2 . TRBJ2-1
CASSPIAGSYNEQFF TGTGCCAGCTCACCAATTGCGGGCTCCTACAATGAGCAGTTCTTC . TRBV18 . TRBJ2-1
CASKLDRPSGGYTF TGTGCCAGTAAATTAGATCGCCCGAGCGGTGGCTACACCTTC . TRBV19 once TRBJ1-2
CASSEVASGNTIYF TGTGCCAGCAGTGAAGTAGCATCCGGAAACACCATATATTTT . TRBV2 few TRBJ1-3
CASSLAGVQPQHF TGTGCCAGCAGTCTCGCAGGGGTTCAGCCCCAGCATTTT . TRBV12-3/TRBV12-4 . TRBJ1-5
CASRDSGGILDEQYF TGTGCCAGTAGGGATAGCGGGGGGATTCTTGACGAGCAGTACTTC TRBD2 TRBV19 . TRBJ2-7
CASSQGQGALSYNSPLHF TGTGCCAGCAGCCAGGGACAGGGGGCCCTTTCCTATAATTCACCCCTCCACTTT TRBD1 TRBV3-1/TRBV3-2 . TRBJ1-6
CASSQDWAGGQPQHF TGTGCCAGCAGCCAAGATTGGGCAGGAGGTCAGCCCCAGCATTTT . TRBV3-1/TRBV3-2 . TRBJ1-5
CASSLLGLPPYEQYF TGTGCCAGCAGTTTACTGGGCTTACCCCCCTACGAGCAGTACTTC . TRBV28 . TRBJ2-7
CASSYTAGSKTQYF TGTGCCAGCAGCTACACAGCGGGCTCGAAGACCCAGTACTTC . TRBV6-5 . TRBJ2-5
CASGLVGDSGANVLTF TGTGCCAGCGGACTAGTAGGGGACTCTGGGGCCAACGTCCTGACTTTC TRBD2 TRBV9 . TRBJ2-6
CASSKTGDSQPQHF TGTGCCAGCAGCAAAACAGGGGATAGCCAGCCCCAGCATTTT TRBD1 TRBV7-4 . TRBJ1-5
CASSLDRASYEQYF TGTGCCAGCAGCTTAGACAGGGCCTCCTACGAGCAGTACTTC . TRBV11-2 . TRBJ2-7
CASSQGGHYEQYF TGTGCCAGCAGCCAAGGGGGGCACTACGAGCAGTACTTC . TRBV4-2 once TRBJ2-7
CASSFRGRGYGYTF TGTGCCAGCAGTTTCAGGGGTAGGGGCTATGGCTACACCTTC . TRBV28 . TRBJ1-2
CASSSDRLSGNTIYF TGTGCCAGCAGCAGCGACAGGCTCTCTGGAAACACCATATATTTT . TRBV9 . TRBJ1-3
CAWSSTPTGELFF TGTGCCTGGAGTTCGACACCCACCGGGGAGCTGTTTTTT . TRBV30 . TRBJ2-2
CAWSFGDRGTQETQYF TGTGCCTGGTCCTTTGGCGACAGGGGAACCCAAGAGACCCAGTACTTC TRBD1 TRBV30 once TRBJ2-5
CASSEELTGGKSPLHF TGTGCCAGCAGTGAAGAGCTGACAGGGGGAAAATCACCCCTCCACTTT TRBD1 TRBV6-1 . TRBJ1-6
CASSAGQGPISGNTIYF TGTGCCAGCAGCGCGGGACAGGGGCCGATCTCTGGAAACACCATATATTTT TRBD1 TRBV9 . TRBJ1-3
CASSRVPGQTDTQYF TGTGCCAGCAGCCGGGTCCCGGGACAGACAGATACGCAGTATTTT TRBD1 TRBV7-3 . TRBJ2-3
CASSSGRTNNEQFF TGTGCCAGCAGTAGCGGGAGGACCAACAATGAGCAGTTCTTC TRBD2 TRBV6-5 . TRBJ2-1
CASREDRGGSYEQYF TGTGCCAGCAGGGAGGACAGGGGAGGCTCCTACGAGCAGTACTTC TRBD1 TRBV2 . TRBJ2-7
CASSLSLAAYNEQFF TGTGCCAGCAGTTTATCCCTAGCGGCATACAATGAGCAGTTCTTC TRBD2 TRBV27 . TRBJ2-1
CASSEIRGSSPLHF TGTGCCAGCAGTGAAATCAGGGGAAGCTCACCCCTCCACTTT . TRBV6-1 . TRBJ1-6
CASSLAGTLTHGYTF TGTGCCAGCAGCTTAGCCGGGACACTGACCCATGGCTACACCTTC . TRBV7-2 . TRBJ1-2
CASSLFGQGDEKLFF TGTGCCAGCAGCTTGTTCGGACAGGGGGATGAAAAACTGTTTTTT TRBD1 TRBV5-4 . TRBJ1-4
CASSDGQGAVYEQYF TGTGCCAGCAGCGATGGACAGGGGGCCGTCTACGAGCAGTACTTC TRBD1 TRBV7-3 . TRBJ2-7
CASSFPQGGGTGELFF TGTGCCAGCAGTTTCCCCCAGGGTGGTGGCACCGGGGAGCTGTTTTTT . TRBV28 . TRBJ2-2
CASSPLSTGPGNTIYF TGCGCCAGCAGCCCGCTATCGACAGGGCCTGGAAACACCATATATTTT TRBD1 TRBV5-1 . TRBJ1-3